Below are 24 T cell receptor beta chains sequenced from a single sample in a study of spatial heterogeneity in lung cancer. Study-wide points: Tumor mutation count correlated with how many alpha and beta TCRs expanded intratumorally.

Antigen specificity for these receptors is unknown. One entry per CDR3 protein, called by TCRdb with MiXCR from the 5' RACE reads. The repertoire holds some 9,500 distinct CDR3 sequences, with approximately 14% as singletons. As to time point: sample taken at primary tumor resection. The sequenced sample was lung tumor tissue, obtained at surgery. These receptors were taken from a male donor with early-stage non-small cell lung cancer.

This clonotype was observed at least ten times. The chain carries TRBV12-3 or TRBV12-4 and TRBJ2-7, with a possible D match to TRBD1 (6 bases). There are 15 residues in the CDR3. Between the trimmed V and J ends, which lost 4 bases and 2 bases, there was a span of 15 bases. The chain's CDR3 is CASSSPGHGTYEQYF. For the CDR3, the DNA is TGTGCCAGCAGTTCACCGGGACATGGGACCTACGAGCAGTACTTC.

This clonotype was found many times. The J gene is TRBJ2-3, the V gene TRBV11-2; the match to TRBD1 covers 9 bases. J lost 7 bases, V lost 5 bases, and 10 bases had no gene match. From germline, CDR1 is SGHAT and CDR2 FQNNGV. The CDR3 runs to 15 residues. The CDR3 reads CASSITGQGLNTQYF. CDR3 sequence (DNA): TGTGCCAGCAGCATCACGGGACAGGGTCTGAATACGCAGTATTTT.

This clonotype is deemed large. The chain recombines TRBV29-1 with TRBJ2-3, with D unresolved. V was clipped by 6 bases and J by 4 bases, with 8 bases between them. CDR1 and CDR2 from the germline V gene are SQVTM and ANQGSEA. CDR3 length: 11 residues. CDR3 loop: CSVADPDTQYF. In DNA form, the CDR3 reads TGCAGCGTGGCAGACCCAGATACGCAGTATTTT.

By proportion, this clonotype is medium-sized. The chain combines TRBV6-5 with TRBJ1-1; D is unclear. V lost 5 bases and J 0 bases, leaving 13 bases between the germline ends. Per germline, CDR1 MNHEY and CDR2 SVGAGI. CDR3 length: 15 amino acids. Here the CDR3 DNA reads TGTGCCAGCAGTCATCGAGCAAGTATGAACACTGAAGCTTTCTTT. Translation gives CASSHRASMNTEAFF.

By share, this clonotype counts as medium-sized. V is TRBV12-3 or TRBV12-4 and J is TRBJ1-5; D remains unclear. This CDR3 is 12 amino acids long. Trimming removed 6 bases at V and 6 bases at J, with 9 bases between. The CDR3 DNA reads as TGTGCCAGCAGCCAAGGAGGTCAGCCCCAGCATTTT. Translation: CASSQGGQPQHF.

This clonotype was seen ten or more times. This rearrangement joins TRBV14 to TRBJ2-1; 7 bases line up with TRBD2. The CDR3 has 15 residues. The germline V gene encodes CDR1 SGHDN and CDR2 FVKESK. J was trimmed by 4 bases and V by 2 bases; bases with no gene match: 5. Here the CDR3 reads CASSQFSSGYNEQFF. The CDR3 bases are TGTGCCAGCAGCCAATTTTCTAGCGGATACAATGAGCAGTTCTTC.

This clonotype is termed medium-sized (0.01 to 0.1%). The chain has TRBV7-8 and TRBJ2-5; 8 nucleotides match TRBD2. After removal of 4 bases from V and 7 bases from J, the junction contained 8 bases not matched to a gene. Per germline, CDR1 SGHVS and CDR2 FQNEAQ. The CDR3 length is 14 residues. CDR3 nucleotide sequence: TGTGCCAGCAGCTCCGGGCGGGGGGAAGGGACCCAGTACTTC. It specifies CASSSGRGEGTQYF. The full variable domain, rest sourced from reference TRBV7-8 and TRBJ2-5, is GAGVSQSPRYKVAKRGQDVALRCDPISGHVSLFWYQQALGQGPEFLTYFQNEAQLDKSGLPSDRFFAERPEGSVSTLKIQRTQQEDSAVYLCASSSGRGEGTQYFGPGTRLLVL.

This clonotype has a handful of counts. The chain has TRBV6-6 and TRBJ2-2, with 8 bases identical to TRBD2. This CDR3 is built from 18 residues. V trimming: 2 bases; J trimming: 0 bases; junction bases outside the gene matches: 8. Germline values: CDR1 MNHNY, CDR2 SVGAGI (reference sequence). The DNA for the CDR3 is TGTGCCAGCAGTTACCCTCTAATCGGGAGGGCGAACACCGGGGAGCTGTTTTTT. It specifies CASSYPLIGRANTGELFF.

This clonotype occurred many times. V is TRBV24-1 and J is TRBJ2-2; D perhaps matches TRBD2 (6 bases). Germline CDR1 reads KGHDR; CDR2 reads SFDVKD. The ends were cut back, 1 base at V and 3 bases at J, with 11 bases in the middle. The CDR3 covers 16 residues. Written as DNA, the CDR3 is TGTGCCACCAGTGATTTTGAACTAGCAGACACCGGGGAGCTGTTTTTT. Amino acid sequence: CATSDFELADTGELFF.

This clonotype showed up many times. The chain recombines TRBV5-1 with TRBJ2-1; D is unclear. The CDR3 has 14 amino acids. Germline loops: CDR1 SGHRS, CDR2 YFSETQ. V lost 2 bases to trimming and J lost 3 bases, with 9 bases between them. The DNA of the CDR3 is TGCGCCAGCAGCTTCGCGGCCGGCTACAATGAGCAGTTCTTC. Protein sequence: CASSFAAGYNEQFF.

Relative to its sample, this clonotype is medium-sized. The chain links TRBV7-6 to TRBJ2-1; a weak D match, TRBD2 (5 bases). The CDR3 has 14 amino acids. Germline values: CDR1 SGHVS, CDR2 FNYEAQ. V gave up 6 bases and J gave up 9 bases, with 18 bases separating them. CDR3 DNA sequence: TGTGCCAGCAGGCTAGCAGATGGCGGAGGTGAGCAGTTCTTC. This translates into CASRLADGGGEQFF.

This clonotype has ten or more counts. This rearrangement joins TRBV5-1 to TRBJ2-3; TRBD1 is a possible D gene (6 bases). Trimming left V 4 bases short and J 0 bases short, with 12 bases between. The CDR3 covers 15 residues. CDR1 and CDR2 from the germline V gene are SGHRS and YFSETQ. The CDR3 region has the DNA TGCGCCAGCAGCCCACAGGGCCATAGCACAGATACGCAGTATTTT. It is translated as CASSPQGHSTDTQYF.

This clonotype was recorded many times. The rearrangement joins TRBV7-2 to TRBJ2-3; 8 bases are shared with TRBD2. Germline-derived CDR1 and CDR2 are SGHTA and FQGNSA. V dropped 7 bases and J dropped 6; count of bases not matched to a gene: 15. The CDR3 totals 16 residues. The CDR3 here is CASIKGQTGTRDTQYF. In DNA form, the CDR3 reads TGTGCCAGCATTAAGGGGCAGACCGGGACTAGGGATACGCAGTATTTT.

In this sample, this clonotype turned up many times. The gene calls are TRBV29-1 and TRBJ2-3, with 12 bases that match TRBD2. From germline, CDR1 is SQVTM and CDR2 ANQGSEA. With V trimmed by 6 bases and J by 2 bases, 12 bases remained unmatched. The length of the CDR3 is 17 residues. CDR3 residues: CSVSFQTSGGYTDTQYF. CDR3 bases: TGCAGCGTCTCCTTCCAGACTAGCGGGGGATACACAGATACGCAGTATTTT.

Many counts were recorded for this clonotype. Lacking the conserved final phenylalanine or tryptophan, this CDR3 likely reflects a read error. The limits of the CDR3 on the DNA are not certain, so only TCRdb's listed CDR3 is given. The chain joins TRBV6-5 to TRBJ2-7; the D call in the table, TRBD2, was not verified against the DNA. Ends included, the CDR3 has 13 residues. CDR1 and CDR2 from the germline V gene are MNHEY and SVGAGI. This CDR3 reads CASTDKAGGLWFL.

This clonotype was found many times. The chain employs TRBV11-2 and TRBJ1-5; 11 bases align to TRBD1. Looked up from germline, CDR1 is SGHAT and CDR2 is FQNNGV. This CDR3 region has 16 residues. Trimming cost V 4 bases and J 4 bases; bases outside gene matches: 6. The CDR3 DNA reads TGTGCCAGCAGCTGGGGGACAGGGGGTCAGAATCAGCCCCAGCATTTT. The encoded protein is CASSWGTGGQNQPQHF.

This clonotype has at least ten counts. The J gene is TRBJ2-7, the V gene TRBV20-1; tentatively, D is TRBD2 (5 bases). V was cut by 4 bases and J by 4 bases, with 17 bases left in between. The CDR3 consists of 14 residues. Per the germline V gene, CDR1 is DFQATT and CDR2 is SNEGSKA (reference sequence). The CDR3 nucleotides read TGCAGTGCTATCGACCGGGGTAGAGTTTACGAGCAGTACTTC. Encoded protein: CSAIDRGRVYEQYF.

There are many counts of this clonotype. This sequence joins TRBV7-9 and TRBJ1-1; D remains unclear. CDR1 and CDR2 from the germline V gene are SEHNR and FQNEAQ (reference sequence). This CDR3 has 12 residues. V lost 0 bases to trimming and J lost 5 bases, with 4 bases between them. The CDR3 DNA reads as TGTGCCAGCAGCTTAGCAATAACTGAAGCTTTCTTT. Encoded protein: CASSLAITEAFF.

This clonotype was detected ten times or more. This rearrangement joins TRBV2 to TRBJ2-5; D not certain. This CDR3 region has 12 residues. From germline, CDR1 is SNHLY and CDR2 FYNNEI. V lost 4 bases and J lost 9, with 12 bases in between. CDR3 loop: CASSVYTAAQYF. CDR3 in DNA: TGTGCCAGCAGTGTTTACACGGCGGCCCAGTACTTC.

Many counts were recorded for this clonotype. CDR3 region: CASSYSRLYEQYF. In nucleotides, the CDR3 is TGTGCCAGCAGTTACTCACGACTTTACGAGCAGTACTTC. This chain links TRBV6-5 with TRBJ2-7; D uncertain. The CDR3 length is 13 residues. The V end lost 0 bases, the J end lost 4 bases, and 7 bases lay between the germline ends. Looked up from germline, CDR1 is MNHEY and CDR2 is SVGAGI.

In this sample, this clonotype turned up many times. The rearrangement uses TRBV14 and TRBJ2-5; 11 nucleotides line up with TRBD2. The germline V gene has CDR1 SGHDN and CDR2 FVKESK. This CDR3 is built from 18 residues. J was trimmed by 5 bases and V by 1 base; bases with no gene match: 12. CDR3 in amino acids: CASSQGVLTSGIWETQYF. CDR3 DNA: TGTGCCAGCAGCCAAGGAGTGTTGACTAGCGGGATATGGGAGACCCAGTACTTC.

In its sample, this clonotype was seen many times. The CDR3 spells CASSAGGNSGNTIYF. CDR3 sequence (DNA): TGTGCCAGCAGTGCAGGGGGCAACTCTGGAAACACCATATATTTT. The rearrangement links TRBV6-1 to TRBJ1-3, with 8 bases identical to TRBD1. This CDR3 is 15 amino acids long. Germline V gives CDR1 MNHNS, CDR2 SASEGT. Trimming removed 4 bases from V and 0 bases from J; junction bases left unmatched: 2.

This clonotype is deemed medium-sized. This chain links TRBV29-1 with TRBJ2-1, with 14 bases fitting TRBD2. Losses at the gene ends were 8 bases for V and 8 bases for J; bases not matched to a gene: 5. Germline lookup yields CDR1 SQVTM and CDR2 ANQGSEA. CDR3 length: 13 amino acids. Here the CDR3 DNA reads TGCAGCATGGGACTAGCGGGAGTCTATGAGCAGTTCTTC. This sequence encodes CSMGLAGVYEQFF.

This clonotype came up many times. The CDR3 spells CASLSGITDTQYF. DNA of the CDR3: TGTGCCAGCCTAAGCGGGATAACAGATACGCAGTATTTT. The V call is TRBV6-6, the J call TRBJ2-3; 7 bases fit TRBD2. The trim removed 8 bases at V and 3 bases at J, leaving 5 bases unmatched. Germline CDR1 MNHNY, CDR2 SVGAGI (reference sequence). The CDR3 loop spans 13 amino acids.